What follows are 30 T cell receptor beta chains derived from one specimen sequenced in a study of follicular helper T cells after annual influenza vaccination. The time point is: 2014-2015 season, 7 days after vaccination. Here immunoSEQ multiplex PCR was the method, and the copy in TCRdb shows in-frame clones only, minus some. The sample carries about 3,600 clones, 82% recorded once. The sequencing here drew on CXCR5- memory CD4+ T cells sorted from blood, taken 7 days after influenza vaccination. Receptor source: an adult who received the influenza vaccine.

V and J are TRBV18 and TRBJ2-2; maybe TRBD1 (5 bases). This CDR3 is built from 16 residues. The germline V gene encodes CDR1 KGHSH and CDR2 LQKENI. V lost 2 bases to trimming and J lost 2 bases, with 12 bases between them. DNA for the CDR3: TGTGCCAGCTCACCAGGGCAGGGCCATAACACCGGGGAGCTGTTTTTT. Amino acids: CASSPGQGHNTGELFF. Combining the CDR3 with reference TRBV18 and TRBJ2-2 gives the whole variable domain NAGVMQNPRHLVRRRGQEARLRCSPMKGHSHVYWYRQLPEEGLKFMVYLQKENIIDESGMPKERFSAEFPKEGPSILRIQQVVRGDSAAYFCASSPGQGHNTGELFFGEGSRLTVL.

The V gene is TRBV28, the J gene TRBJ1-2, with D possibly TRBD1 on 5 matching bases. Trimming took 6 bases from V and 1 from J, leaving 9 bases between them. The CDR3 runs 13 residues. The germline CDR1 and CDR2 sequences are MDHEN and SYDVKM. The CDR3 sequence: CASRAGDNYGYTF. CDR3 coding DNA: TGTGCCAGCAGAGCGGGGGATAACTATGGCTACACCTTC.

There are a few counts of this clone. The chain links TRBV30 to TRBJ1-6; D gene uncertain. The CDR3 spans 13 residues. Germline CDR1 and CDR2: GTSNPN and SVGIG (reference sequence). The germline V and J ends were trimmed by 5 bases and 9 bases, with 14 bases remaining between them. This chain's CDR3 is CAWGLNVGSPLHF. CDR3 sequence (DNA): TGTGCCTGGGGACTGAACGTGGGTTCACCCCTCCACTTT.

This chain links TRBV28 with TRBJ2-7; D perhaps matches TRBD2 (5 bases). The CDR3 length is 12 residues. V was trimmed by 6 bases and J by 6 bases, leaving 12 bases between them. CDR1 MDHEN and CDR2 SYDVKM come from the germline V gene. The CDR3, as DNA: TGTGCCAGCAGCTCGTCCCGGGGCGAGCAGTACTTC. This translates into CASSSSRGEQYF.

The rearrangement joins TRBV7-2 to TRBJ2-1; 11 bases line up with TRBD2. This CDR3 has 14 residues. Per the germline V gene, CDR1 is SGHTA and CDR2 is FQGNSA. J lost 4 bases, V lost 7 bases, and 3 bases had no gene match. The CDR3: CASKLAGGYNEQFF. CDR3 DNA sequence: TGTGCCAGCAAGCTAGCGGGGGGTTACAATGAGCAGTTCTTC.

V is TRBV14 and J is TRBJ2-1; 9 bases align to TRBD2. Germline V gene sequence: CDR1 SGHDN, CDR2 FVKESK. The length of the CDR3 is 15 residues. Trimming cost V 1 base and J 4 bases; bases outside gene matches: 2. CDR3 DNA sequence: TGTGCCAGCAGCCAAGCTAGCGGGGCTTACAATGAGCAGTTCTTC. As protein: CASSQASGAYNEQFF.

This sequence joins TRBV7-9 and TRBJ2-3; possible D gene TRBD1, 6 bases. The germline V gene encodes CDR1 SEHNR and CDR2 FQNEAQ (reference sequence). Trimming removed 6 bases at V and 5 bases at J, with 15 bases between. This CDR3 is built from 14 residues. The CDR3 is CASRGLARGDTQYF. DNA for the CDR3: TGTGCCAGCAGAGGTCTAGCCAGGGGAGATACGCAGTATTTT.

The chain recombines TRBV6-1 with TRBJ2-5; 7 nucleotides match TRBD2. This CDR3 has 15 residues. V shed 7 bases and J 0 bases; nucleotides not matched to a gene: 8. Germline assignment: CDR1 MNHNS and CDR2 SASEGT. The CDR3 loop reads CASTRSRGYQETQYF. CDR3 coding DNA: TGTGCCAGCACCCGATCGCGGGGGTACCAAGAGACCCAGTACTTC.

The chain employs TRBV4-1 and TRBJ1-1; 10 nucleotides line up with TRBD1. CDR1 is MGHRA and CDR2 is YSYEKL in the germline V gene. The CDR3 is 14 residues long. V gave up 2 bases and J gave up 7 bases; unmatched junction bases: 4. The CDR3, as DNA: TGCGCCAGCAGCCAACCGACAGGGGGCGGTGAAGCTTTCTTT. Amino acids: CASSQPTGGGEAFF.

Of note for this clone: This specimen includes other DNA sequences encoding the same CDR3. This chain joins TRBV2 and TRBJ1-2; D is unresolved. In germline, CDR1 is SNHLY, CDR2 FYNNEI. Trimming pared 4 bases from V and 4 bases from J, leaving 22 bases between. The length of the CDR3 is 17 residues. CDR3 amino acids: CASSANSLQNIIYGYTF. The CDR3 nucleotides are TGTGCCAGCAGTGCTAACTCCCTACAAAATATAATCTATGGCTACACCTTC.

The V call is TRBV5-1, the J call TRBJ2-1, with 12 positions matching TRBD2. Germline CDR1 and CDR2: SGHRS and YFSETQ. This CDR3 has 15 residues. Losses at the gene ends were 2 bases for V and 5 bases for J; bases not matched to a gene: 2. The CDR3 DNA reads as TGCGCCAGCAGCTTAACTAGCGGGGGGAACAATGAGCAGTTCTTC. Amino acid sequence: CASSLTSGGNNEQFF.

The V and J genes are TRBV2 and TRBJ1-6; perhaps TRBD1 as D (5 bases). This CDR3 region has 15 residues. Germline CDR1 is SNHLY and CDR2 is FYNNEI. Deletions cut 5 bases from V and 9 bases from J, with 17 bases between. In nucleotides, the CDR3 is TGTGCCAGCAGTACCCTAGGTCGGGGGAGTTCACCCCTCCACTTT. Translated, it gives CASSTLGRGSSPLHF.

The chain carries TRBV18 and TRBJ1-2; 7 nucleotides match TRBD1. Germline V gene lookup returns CDR1 KGHSH and CDR2 LQKENI. This CDR3 has 17 residues. The J segment lost 3 bases and the V segment lost 2 bases, leaving 12 bases of the junction unmatched. DNA of the CDR3: TGTGCCAGCTCACCAGCACAGGGGCGGCTAGGTGACTATGGCTACACCTTC. Protein sequence: CASSPAQGRLGDYGYTF.

The V gene is TRBV18, the J gene TRBJ2-3, with D unresolved. V shed 3 bases and J shed 1 base, with 5 bases lying between them. The CDR3 sequence is 13 residues long. CDR1 is KGHSH, CDR2 LQKENI, per germline. CDR3: CASSPAGTDTQYF. The CDR3 nucleotides read TGTGCCAGCTCACCGGCGGGCACAGATACGCAGTATTTT. Based on the CDR3 plus reference TRBV18 and TRBJ2-3, the full variable domain is NAGVMQNPRHLVRRRGQEARLRCSPMKGHSHVYWYRQLPEEGLKFMVYLQKENIIDESGMPKERFSAEFPKEGPSILRIQQVVRGDSAAYFCASSPAGTDTQYFGPGTRLTVL.

The genes are TRBV25-1 and TRBJ2-5; 7 bases agree with TRBD1. This CDR3 is 14 amino acids long. V lost 3 bases to trimming and J lost 6 bases; unmatched junction nucleotides: 7. From germline, CDR1 is MGHDK and CDR2 SYGVNS. The CDR3 DNA is TGTGCCAGCAGTGATCGTACAGGGGCCAAGACCCAGTACTTC. Its translation: CASSDRTGAKTQYF.

The rearrangement links TRBV29-1 to TRBJ2-5; D not resolved. The germline gives CDR1 SQVTM, CDR2 ANQGSEA. There are 12 residues in the CDR3. V was clipped by 4 bases and J by 1 base, with 7 bases between them. The CDR3 DNA sequence: TGCAGCGTTGGCGGCACCCAAGAGACCCAGTACTTC. It is translated as CSVGGTQETQYF. Based on the CDR3 plus reference TRBV29-1 and TRBJ2-5, the full variable domain is SAVISQKPSRDICQRGTSLTIQCQVDSQVTMMFWYRQQPGQSLTLIATANQGSEATYESGFVIDKFPISRPNLTFSTLTVSNMSPEDSSIYLCSVGGTQETQYFGPGTRLLVL.

The rearrangement links TRBV5-6 to TRBJ2-2, with a weak D call TRBD2 (7 bases). The V end lost 4 bases, the J end lost 2 bases, and 18 bases lay between the germline ends. The CDR3 consists of 17 residues. The V gene's germline CDR1 is SGHDT and CDR2 YYEEEE. CDR3 nucleotides: TGTGCCAGCAGCCAGAGGGGGGGGCAAGTAAACACCGGGGAGCTGTTTTTT. Encoded protein: CASSQRGGQVNTGELFF.

This clone showed up just once. The chain couples TRBV29-1 to TRBJ2-1, with a possible D match to TRBD2 (7 bases). The length of the CDR3 is 14 residues. CDR1 SQVTM and CDR2 ANQGSEA come from the germline V gene. Trimming cost V 4 bases and J 3 bases, with 13 bases left between them. The DNA for the CDR3 is TGCAGCGTTGCCCAAGGGGGGGACTACAATGAGCAGTTCTTC. It encodes CSVAQGGDYNEQFF.

The CDR3 DNA reads as TGTGCCAGCAGTTTGCGAGGGGGTACGGGTGGCTACACCTTC. Translating it yields CASSLRGGTGGYTF. J is TRBJ1-2 and V is TRBV28; the D gene is possibly TRBD1 (6 bases). The CDR3 extends over 14 amino acids. In germline, CDR1 is MDHEN, CDR2 SYDVKM. V gave up 3 bases and J gave up 7 bases, with 15 bases separating them.

CDR3 sequence: CASSLVPTGEKLFF. DNA for the CDR3: TGTGCCAGCAGCTTAGTACCCACGGGGGAAAAACTGTTTTTT. The chain links TRBV7-2 to TRBJ1-4; D gene uncertain. Trimming removed 1 base from V and 8 bases from J, with 11 bases in between. This CDR3 spans 14 amino acids. Germline V gene lookup returns CDR1 SGHTA and CDR2 FQGNSA.

This chain joins TRBV5-6 and TRBJ1-1; TRBD1 agrees at 9 bases. The CDR3 sequence is 13 residues long. The germline gives CDR1 SGHDT, CDR2 YYEEEE. J was trimmed by 3 bases and V by 5 bases; bases with no gene match: 2. The CDR3 reads CASRRTGDTEAFF. In DNA, the CDR3 is TGTGCCAGCAGGCGGACAGGGGACACTGAAGCTTTCTTT.

The V gene is TRBV6-5, the J gene TRBJ2-3, with D perhaps TRBD2 (5 bases). Germline assignment: CDR1 MNHEY and CDR2 SVGAGI. V gave up 5 bases and J gave up 4 bases, with 10 bases separating them. The CDR3 spans 13 residues. CDR3 residues: CASSDYSSDTQYF. The CDR3 coding sequence is TGTGCCAGCAGTGACTATTCATCAGATACGCAGTATTTT.

V is TRBV18 and J is TRBJ2-1; 11 nucleotides align to TRBD1. The CDR3 loop spans 17 amino acids. Germline V lookup: CDR1 KGHSH, CDR2 LQKENI. Germline trimming cut 6 bases from V and 8 bases from J; bases unmatched to any gene: 15. In nucleotides, the CDR3 is TGTGCCAGCTCGACCACGAAAGGACAGGGGGCGGTGCATGAGCAGTTCTTC. Translating it yields CASSTTKGQGAVHEQFF. Based on the CDR3 plus reference TRBV18 and TRBJ2-1, the full variable domain is NAGVMQNPRHLVRRRGQEARLRCSPMKGHSHVYWYRQLPEEGLKFMVYLQKENIIDESGMPKERFSAEFPKEGPSILRIQQVVRGDSAAYFCASSTTKGQGAVHEQFFGPGTRLTVL.

The V gene is TRBV5-1, the J gene TRBJ1-2, with 7 bases identical to TRBD1. Germline CDR1 reads SGHRS; CDR2 reads YFSETQ. This CDR3 has 14 residues. V dropped 0 bases and J dropped 7; count of bases not matched to a gene: 6. In DNA, the CDR3 is TGCGCCAGCAGCTTGGCCGACAGGGTAACTGGCTACACCTTC. Its protein product is CASSLADRVTGYTF. The full variable domain, with the rest looked up from reference TRBV5-1 and TRBJ1-2, is KAGVTQTPRYLIKTRGQQVTLSCSPISGHRSVSWYQQTPGQGLQFLFEYFSETQRNKGNFPGRFSGRQFSNSRSEMNVSTLELGDSALYLCASSLADRVTGYTFGSGTRLTVV.

The V and J genes are TRBV5-8 and TRBJ2-2; weak D call: TRBD1 (5 bases). This CDR3 is built from 18 residues. Trimming took 5 bases from V and 3 from J, leaving 23 bases between them. The germline V gene encodes CDR1 SGHTS and CDR2 YDEGEE. This CDR3 is CASSHWGRGRTDTGELFF. CDR3 DNA sequence: TGTGCCAGCAGTCATTGGGGCAGAGGTAGAACCGACACCGGGGAGCTGTTTTTT. Supplemented by reference TRBV5-8 and TRBJ2-2, the full variable domain reads EAGVTQSPTHLIKTRGQQATLRCSPISGHTSVYWYQQALGLGLQFLLWYDEGEERNRGNFPPRFSGRQFPNYSSELNVNALELEDSALYLCASSHWGRGRTDTGELFFGEGSRLTVL.

J is TRBJ1-3 and V is TRBV7-2, with TRBD1 matching over 8 bases. J lost 3 bases, V lost 3 bases, and 1 base had no gene match. Per germline, CDR1 SGHTA and CDR2 FQGNSA. This CDR3 comprises 14 residues. CDR3 nucleotide sequence: TGTGCCAGCAGCTTGGGGACAGGTGGAAACACCATATATTTT. Its translation is CASSLGTGGNTIYF.

This sequence joins TRBV7-2 and TRBJ1-3, with 7 bases that match TRBD1. The CDR3 consists of 16 residues. Trimming removed 1 base from V and 3 bases from J; junction bases left unmatched: 6. CDR1 is SGHTA and CDR2 is FQGNSA in the germline V gene. This CDR3 is CASSLDRGLGGNTIYF. The CDR3 DNA is TGTGCCAGCAGCTTAGACAGGGGTTTGGGTGGAAACACCATATATTTT.

This chain joins TRBV28 and TRBJ1-1, with 8 bases that match TRBD1. CDR1 and CDR2 from the germline V gene are MDHEN and SYDVKM. The J segment lost 2 bases and the V segment lost 4 bases, leaving 6 bases of the junction unmatched. The CDR3 has 15 residues. The CDR3 DNA reads TGTGCCAGCAGTTCGACAGGGGCCCAAAACACTGAAGCTTTCTTT. Amino acids: CASSSTGAQNTEAFF.

The CDR3 loop reads CASSFSAATNEKLFF. In nucleotides, the CDR3 is TGTGCCAGCAGCTTCTCCGCCGCAACTAATGAAAAACTGTTTTTT. The chain joins TRBV5-4 to TRBJ1-4; D is uncertain. This CDR3 comprises 15 residues. V was trimmed by 2 bases and J by 0 bases, leaving 8 bases between them. Germline V gives CDR1 SGHNT, CDR2 YYREEE (reference sequence).

The CDR3 region has the DNA TGTGCCAGCAGCCGACAGGGGATAGGGAACGGGGAGCTGTTTTTT. The encoded protein is CASSRQGIGNGELFF. The chain carries TRBV7-2 and TRBJ2-2; the match to TRBD1 covers 8 bases. V lost 5 bases to trimming and J lost 7 bases; unmatched junction nucleotides: 9. The CDR3 has 15 amino acids. The germline gives CDR1 SGHTA, CDR2 FQGNSA.